Listed below are T cell receptor beta chains from one sample, sequenced in a study of radiation and T cells in renal cell carcinoma. The table came from immunoSEQ multiplex PCR; TCRdb's copy has only in-frame clones and leaves some out. The table records 150,000 or so clones, approximately 86% of them present only once. Sequenced material: blood, taken from a patient whose treatment included radiotherapy and nephrectomy. Receptors originate from a woman in her 50s with renal cell carcinoma. The CDR3 runs from the conserved cysteine through the conserved F or W.

cdr3_length j_call v_call cdr3_aa
12 TRBJ1-1 TRBV6-6 CASRDRDTEAFF
13 TRBJ1-2 TRBV18 CASSPGRADGYTF
14 TRBJ2-7 TRBV5-8 CASSFGDGTYEQYF
17 TRBJ2-2 TRBV9 CASSQPGLERTPGELFF
17 TRBJ2-3 TRBV5-6 CASSRQTSGARTDTQYF
15 TRBJ1-3 TRBV5-1 CASSRDSLSGNTIYF
16 TRBJ2-1 TRBV7-9 CASSSKGGVSYNEQFF
16 TRBJ2-7 TRBV4-1 CATSPEGQTTSSEQYF
13 TRBJ1-4 TRBV19 CASKVNSNEKLFF
15 TRBJ1-5 TRBV7-8 CASSLTLGVDQPQHF
14 TRBJ1-1 TRBV9 CASSPLIGGGEAFF
14 TRBJ1-2 TRBV5-6 CASSLDRKGYGYTF
14 TRBJ1-1 TRBV6-5 CASSYSGGNTEAFF
14 TRBJ1-5 TRBV30 CAWSLGLGNQPQHF
15 TRBJ1-4 TRBV7-6 CASSLEAPPTEKLFF
14 TRBJ2-1 TRBV5-6 CASSWDRLDNEQFF
14 TRBJ2-2 TRBV4-1 CASSRVENTGELFF
15 TRBJ2-5 TRBV15 CATSRGLAGIETQYF
12 TRBJ1-2 TRBV25-1 CASSAGLEGYTF
13 TRBJ1-2 TRBV19 CASSMANRGGYTF
15 TRBJ2-5 TRBV6-1 CASSSTSGVEKTQYF
16 TRBJ2-2 TRBV5-4 CASSLGLAGGRGELFF
12 TRBJ2-3 TRBV5-6 CASSLSRDTQYF
14 TRBJ1-2 TRBV18 CASSPGAQSHGYTF
11 TRBJ1-5 TRBV20-1 CSVGVNQPQHF
13 TRBJ2-3 TRBV19 CASMSLGGDTQYF
15 TRBJ1-6 TRBV5-1 CASSLDGRFDSPLHF
16 TRBJ2-5 TRBV9 CASSVNLGTSDETQYF
14 TRBJ1-2 TRBV2 CASRDTGGSYGYTF
14 TRBJ1-2 TRBV29-1 CSVEDLLDKGGYTF
13 TRBJ1-5 TRBV25-1 CASSRGVNQPQHF
16 TRBJ2-7 TRBV4-1 CASSQEPTGATYEQYF
16 TRBJ1-2 TRBV6-6 CASSYGAARPTYGYTF
14 TRBJ2-7 TRBV4-3 CASSPRTGHYEQYF
13 TRBJ1-6 TRBV7-3 CASSPNHGQTLHF
17 TRBJ2-2 TRBV4-2 CASSQSLAGEVSGELFF
16 TRBJ2-5 TRBV7-9 CASSTRLAGGQETQYF
18 TRBJ2-4 TRBV4-3 CASSQDSIAGGRGDIQYF
15 TRBJ2-7 TRBV10-1 CASSPPGQGPYEQYF
15 TRBJ1-2 TRBV5-4 CASSLVPGNMEGYTF
16 TRBJ2-1 TRBV7-9 CASSFRSAGSNNEQFF
16 TRBJ1-2 TRBV5-1 CASSPEVSGARYGYTF
14 TRBJ2-1 TRBV7-9 CASSLKGGADEQFF
16 TRBJ1-5 TRBV5-6 CASSLARAGFYQPQHF
15 TRBJ1-2 TRBV5-5 CASSFRRGPLGGYTF
14 TRBJ2-6 TRBV30 CAWSRNRGGDVLTF
15 TRBJ1-6 TRBV7-3 CASSPGGVGNSPLHF
16 TRBJ1-4 TRBV5-1 CASSLDAFGSGEKLFF
14 TRBJ2-3 TRBV18 CASSPRIIEDTQYF
12 TRBJ2-7 TRBV9 CASSVDWREQYF
15 TRBJ2-1 TRBV6-1 CASRRLAGGQGEQFF
13 TRBJ1-5 TRBV30 CAWSRVGNQPQHF
16 TRBJ1-4 TRBV7-9 CASSLGEWTADEKLFF